The clone carrying this TCR beta chain turned up a few times. Cyclophosphamide on days +3 and +4 followed busulfan-fludarabine conditioning and a marrow graft. The data were obtained in a study of T cells after posttransplantation cyclophosphamide. Here immunoSEQ multiplex PCR was the method, and the copy in TCRdb shows in-frame clones only, minus some. The table records 16,000 or so clones, roughly nine tenths of them present only once. The sequence was collected from a male patient in his sixties or seventies who received an allogeneic stem cell transplant from a related donor and was CMV-positive. Some T cells may possibly be graft donor cells. Source: CD4+ T cells sorted from blood, taken after allogeneic stem cell transplant with posttransplant cyclophosphamide.

The CDR3 region has the DNA TGTGCCAGCAGCTTGGCGCAGGGGATCGGCAACTATGGCTACACCTTC. Translating it yields CASSLAQGIGNYGYTF. This chain uses TRBV5-6 with TRBJ1-2, with TRBD1 as a possible D gene (6 bases). CDR3 size: 16 residues. Germline V gene data show CDR1 as SGHDT and CDR2 as YYEEEE. The V end lost 0 bases, the J end lost 2 bases, and 14 bases lay between the germline ends.